What follows are 21 T cell receptor beta chains derived from one specimen sequenced in a study of shared clonotypes between healthy human individuals. CD45RO-negative CD8 cells positively selected for CCR7 made up the naive population, which excluded terminally differentiated effector memory CD45RA+ cells. Method: immunoSEQ multiplex PCR; TCRdb's copy keeps in-frame clones and lacks some. The table includes 2 million to 2.5 million clones, around 93% detected once. The sample taken for sequencing was naive CD8+ T cells from PBMCs. The receptors stem from a man younger than 35 in good health. Some clones in this sample may be carry-over from other donors' samples.

The V call is TRBV15, the J call TRBJ2-7, with TRBD2 as a possible D gene (6 bases). V lost 0 bases and J 3 bases, leaving 12 bases between the germline ends. In germline, CDR1 is LNHNV, CDR2 YYDKDF (reference sequence). The CDR3 covers 15 residues. This CDR3 reads CATSREGGFVYEQYF. In DNA, the CDR3 is TGTGCCACCAGCAGAGAAGGAGGGTTTGTCTACGAGCAGTACTTC.

This chain joins TRBV7-9 and TRBJ1-2; 8 nucleotides match TRBD1. J was trimmed by 7 bases and V by 6 bases; bases with no gene match: 13. Germline V gives CDR1 SEHNR, CDR2 FQNEAQ (reference sequence). The CDR3 runs to 15 residues. CDR3 amino acids: CASSSTLWTGFGYTF. The CDR3 DNA is TGTGCCAGCAGTTCAACATTATGGACAGGGTTTGGCTACACCTTC.

The J gene is TRBJ2-5, the V gene TRBV7-2, with a tentative D call TRBD1 (5 bases). The V gene's germline CDR1 is SGHTA and CDR2 FQGNSA. V lost 3 bases, J lost 2 bases, and 13 bases lay in between. CDR3 length: 15 amino acids. The CDR3 region has the DNA TGTGCCAGCAGCTTGGGGCGTCGGACACAAGAGACCCAGTACTTC. As protein: CASSLGRRTQETQYF. The whole variable domain, filled in from reference TRBV7-2 and TRBJ2-5, reads GAGVSQSPSNKVTEKGKDVELRCDPISGHTALYWYRQSLGQGLEFLIYFQGNSAPDKSGLPSDRFSAERTGGSVSTLTIQRTQQEDSAVYLCASSLGRRTQETQYFGPGTRLLVL.

The V call is TRBV30, the J call TRBJ1-5; unclear D gene. Germline loops: CDR1 GTSNPN, CDR2 SVGIG (reference sequence). V was trimmed by 0 bases and J by 1 base, leaving 7 bases between them. The CDR3 runs to 14 residues. The CDR3 reads CAWSVSGSNQPQHF. The CDR3 DNA is TGTGCCTGGAGTGTTAGTGGAAGCAATCAGCCCCAGCATTTT.

This clone was seen a single time. This sequence joins TRBV11-2 and TRBJ2-1; D is undetermined. The V gene lost 5 bases and the J gene lost 6 bases, with 8 bases spanning the gap. CDR1 and CDR2 (germline): SGHAT, FQNNGV. CDR3 length: 12 amino acids. CDR3 region: CASSKRSNEQFF. CDR3 sequence (DNA): TGTGCCAGCAGCAAGCGAAGCAATGAGCAGTTCTTC.

This CDR3 reads CASSDGLAGPAYEQYF. The CDR3 bases are TGTGCCAGCAGTGACGGACTAGCGGGGCCCGCCTACGAGCAGTACTTC. The rearrangement uses TRBV6-1 and TRBJ2-7, with 12 nucleotides matching TRBD2. This CDR3 comprises 16 residues. V was pared by 3 bases and J by 2 bases, with 5 bases of the junction left unmatched. Germline CDR1 MNHNS, CDR2 SASEGT.

This sequence joins TRBV7-2 and TRBJ2-7; D remains ambiguous. This CDR3 is built from 11 residues. Germline CDR1 SGHTA, CDR2 FQGNSA. The V end lost 5 bases, the J end lost 7 bases, and 9 bases lay between the germline ends. The CDR3 sequence is CASSRRGEQYF. CDR3 DNA sequence: TGTGCCAGCAGCCGACGAGGAGAGCAGTACTTC.

This chain uses TRBV27 with TRBJ2-3; D not resolved. Per the germline V gene, CDR1 is MNHEY and CDR2 is SMNVEV (reference sequence). This CDR3 region has 12 residues. Trimming shortened V by 4 bases and J by 6 bases, and 8 bases separated the two germline ends. The CDR3 loop reads CASSSVEDTQYF. CDR3 bases: TGTGCCAGCAGTTCGGTGGAGGATACGCAGTATTTT.

The chain recombines TRBV11-2 with TRBJ1-1; unclear D gene. CDR3 size: 16 residues. V shed 3 bases and J shed 0 bases, with 14 bases lying between them. CDR1 and CDR2 (germline): SGHAT, FQNNGV. In DNA, the CDR3 is TGTGCCAGCAGCTTGTTCAGAGGGCAGATGAACACTGAAGCTTTCTTT. Translated, it gives CASSLFRGQMNTEAFF.

This rearrangement joins TRBV4-1 to TRBJ2-2; TRBD1 matches at 7 bases. Trimming cost V 1 base and J 7 bases; bases outside gene matches: 3. Germline values: CDR1 MGHRA, CDR2 YSYEKL. There are 14 residues in the CDR3. The CDR3 protein is CASSQARGNGELFF. The CDR3, as DNA: TGCGCCAGCAGCCAAGCCAGGGGGAACGGGGAGCTGTTTTTT.

The CDR3: CASSYDSNTEAFF. DNA of the CDR3: TGTGCCAGCAGCTACGACAGCAACACTGAAGCTTTCTTT. V and J are TRBV28 and TRBJ1-1; a possible D gene is TRBD1 (5 bases). V was trimmed by 6 bases and J by 2 bases, leaving 10 bases between them. The germline V gene has CDR1 MDHEN and CDR2 SYDVKM. This CDR3 contains 13 residues.

The chain uses TRBV7-6 and TRBJ2-7; D may be TRBD1 (6 bases). The CDR3 has 14 residues. CDR1 and CDR2 from the germline V gene are SGHVS and FNYEAQ. With 4 bases removed from V and 7 bases from J, the gap between germline ends came to 17 bases. The chain's CDR3 is CASSSGTGSREQYF. CDR3 sequence (DNA): TGTGCCAGCAGCTCCGGTACAGGGTCGCGGGAGCAGTACTTC.

Worth noting for this clone: The junction shows a germline mismatch at one end, possibly a read error. The gene calls are TRBV11-2 and TRBJ2-2, with a tentative D call TRBD2 (6 bases). Germline CDR1 reads SGHAT; CDR2 reads FQNNGV. The CDR3 has 12 amino acids. The CDR3 is CASSTNTGGLFF. CDR3 bases: TGTGCCAGCAGCACGAACACCGGGGGGCTGTTTTTT.

This rearrangement joins TRBV5-1 to TRBJ2-5; perhaps TRBD2 as D (7 bases). Trimming took 6 bases from V and 5 from J, leaving 11 bases between them. CDR1 is SGHRS and CDR2 is YFSETQ in the germline V gene. The CDR3 is 12 residues long. The CDR3 spells CASTKGGETQYF. CDR3 sequence (DNA): TGCGCCAGCACCAAGGGGGGGGAGACCCAGTACTTC.

Details on this clone: Distinct nucleotide sequences in the sample also encode this CDR3. The rearrangement joins TRBV4-1 to TRBJ2-7, with D possibly matching TRBD1 (5 bases). V lost 4 bases and J 4 bases, leaving 14 bases between the germline ends. The CDR3 extends over 14 amino acids. Per the germline V gene, CDR1 is MGHRA and CDR2 is YSYEKL. DNA for the CDR3: TGCGCCAGCAGCCCCCGTGACAGTGGGTACGAGCAGTACTTC. Its protein product is CASSPRDSGYEQYF.

The chain combines TRBV28 with TRBJ2-7; D unresolved. The germline V and J ends were trimmed by 6 bases and 3 bases, with 18 bases remaining between them. CDR1 and CDR2 (germline): MDHEN, SYDVKM. The CDR3 runs 15 residues. CDR3 protein: CASSLVSSEDYEQYF. In DNA form, the CDR3 reads TGTGCCAGCAGCCTCGTGTCGAGTGAGGACTACGAGCAGTACTTC.

The V and J genes are TRBV18 and TRBJ2-2; no clear D gene. CDR1 KGHSH and CDR2 LQKENI come from the germline V gene. The CDR3 is 15 residues long. Trimming cost V 6 bases and J 1 base, with 12 bases left between them. The CDR3 sequence is CASSRSIVNTGELFF. The CDR3, as DNA: TGTGCCAGCTCCCGGAGTATCGTGAACACCGGGGAGCTGTTTTTT.

This CDR3 reads CASSASGYPSPLHF. The DNA for the CDR3 is TGTGCCAGCAGCGCCTCGGGGTACCCTTCACCCCTCCACTTT. J is TRBJ1-6 and V is TRBV9; D gene uncertain. CDR3 length: 14 residues. From germline, CDR1 is SGDLS and CDR2 YYNGEE. Trimming cost V 3 bases and J 9 bases, with 13 bases left between them.

This sequence joins TRBV5-6 and TRBJ1-4, with D maybe TRBD1 (6 bases). Germline lookup yields CDR1 SGHDT and CDR2 YYEEEE. V was pared by 3 bases and J by 7 bases, with 25 bases between. The CDR3 has 18 residues. The CDR3 nucleotides read TGTGCCAGCAGCTCGACCCGCCTACAGGGAGGGGGTGCTGAAAAACTGTTTTTT. The encoded protein is CASSSTRLQGGGAEKLFF.

This clone appeared a single time. The chain couples TRBV9 to TRBJ2-7; a possible D gene is TRBD2 (6 bases). Germline V gene data show CDR1 as SGDLS and CDR2 as YYNGEE. V was shortened by 4 bases and J by 3 bases, with 14 bases between the two germline ends. CDR3 length equals 14 residues. CDR3 coding DNA: TGTGCCAGCAGCTCTAGCGAACAGCTCTACGAGCAGTACTTC. Its protein is CASSSSEQLYEQYF.

The V call is TRBV9, the J call TRBJ2-1, with 8 bases identical to TRBD2. This CDR3 spans 15 amino acids. Per germline, CDR1 SGDLS and CDR2 YYNGEE. V lost 0 bases to trimming and J lost 8 bases; unmatched junction nucleotides: 7. In DNA, the CDR3 is TGTGCCAGCAGCGTAGAAGCGGGAGCCTTCGATGAGCAGTTCTTC. Translated: CASSVEAGAFDEQFF.